A selection of T cell receptor beta chains follows, all from one sample in a study of CD8+ T cells in alopecia areata. Sequencing was performed with immunoSEQ multiplex PCR; in TCRdb, only in-frame clones are kept and a portion is missing. The sample consists of 100,000 to 150,000 clones, around 61% of them appearing once. Material for sequencing was CD4+ T cells sorted from blood. All receptors come from a human donor in good health. CDR3s leave out the opening cysteine and the closing phenylalanine or tryptophan. The size entry is marked missing in some rows and otherwise reads once, few, many or a size class.

>TRBV5-1|-
ASSYGGRLEVNTEAF
>TRBV29-1|-
SVMGQGGHEQY
>TRBV7-9|-
ATKGPGSNQPQH
>TRBV29-1|-
SAHRDTGELF
>TRBV9|-
ASSVGEADTEAF
>TRBV19|-
ASSIEGTYEQY
>TRBV19|-
ASSQGQGFATKNIQY
>TRBV7-9|-
ASSPSRGYTAKQQY
>TRBV29-1|-
SVRTAIQETQY
>TRBV29-1|-
SVVRGLNTEAF
>TRBV15|-
ATSREQTGFNSGANVLT
>TRBV29-1|few
SVRGDSNQPQH
>TRBV25-1|few
ASSLNTGELF
>TRBV5-1|-
ASGTGDPYEQY
>TRBV7-9|few
ASSLGWGTDTQY
>TRBV29-1|-
SVDWTGGNEQF
>TRBV29-1|-
SVVRQTDTQY
>TRBV5-1|few
ASSPGTNNQPQH
>TRBV4-1|-
ASSHWGGISEAF
>TRBV29-1|-
SVGQGLGGYT